Below, 8 T cell receptor beta chains from the same sample are listed, as sequenced in a study of blood T cell repertoires in COVID-19. Repertoires were generated with immunoSEQ multiplex PCR, while TCRdb's copy carries only in-frame clones and drops some. The sample lists roughly 250,000 clones; roughly 89% were seen once. The sample taken for sequencing was peripheral blood. All receptors derive from a man aged 25 to 40 with acute or convalescent COVID-19.

The rearrangement joins TRBV4-1 to TRBJ1-1; D is undetermined. Trimming pared 4 bases from V and 1 base from J, leaving 13 bases between. There are 15 residues in the CDR3. Germline CDR1 reads MGHRA; CDR2 reads YSYEKL. CDR3 protein: CASSPGEHWNTEAFF. Here the CDR3 DNA reads TGCGCCAGCAGCCCCGGGGAACACTGGAACACTGAAGCTTTCTTT.

The V and J genes are TRBV14 and TRBJ1-1, with 9 bases lining up with TRBD1. This CDR3 is built from 16 residues. The germline V gene has CDR1 SGHDN and CDR2 FVKESK. The trim removed 3 bases at V and 3 bases at J, leaving 8 bases unmatched. For the CDR3, the DNA is TGTGCCAGCAGCCATCGAAACAGGGGGCTTTACACTGAAGCTTTCTTT. The encoded protein is CASSHRNRGLYTEAFF.

This clone is a singleton in its sample. This chain joins TRBV28 and TRBJ2-4; 7 positions agree with TRBD2. The CDR3 extends over 14 amino acids. Losses at the gene ends were 2 bases for V and 12 bases for J; bases not matched to a gene: 10. Germline assignment: CDR1 MDHEN and CDR2 SYDVKM. The CDR3 reads CASSLRLADHAQYF. CDR3 nucleotide sequence: TGTGCCAGCAGTTTACGGCTAGCGGACCACGCTCAGTACTTC. The variable domain in full, completed from reference TRBV28 and TRBJ2-4, reads DVKVTQSSRYLVKRTGEKVFLECVQDMDHENMFWYRQDPGLGLRLIYFSYDVKMKEKGDIPEGYSVSREKKERFSLILESASTNQTSMYLCASSLRLADHAQYFGAGTRLSVL.

V usage is TRBV15 and J usage is TRBJ1-1, with TRBD1 identical over 9 bases. The CDR3 is made up of 16 amino acids. The V and J ends lost 3 bases and 0 bases, in that order; junction bases with no gene match: 5. Germline CDR1 is LNHNV and CDR2 is YYDKDF (reference sequence). Here the CDR3 reads CATSSGQGLMNTEAFF. As DNA, the CDR3 is TGTGCCACCAGCAGTGGACAGGGGCTCATGAACACTGAAGCTTTCTTT.

This chain links TRBV7-8 with TRBJ1-2; possibly TRBD1 for D (6 bases). CDR3 size: 14 residues. The V and J ends lost 4 bases and 5 bases respectively, with 14 bases between them. Per germline, CDR1 SGHVS and CDR2 FQNEAQ. Here the CDR3 DNA reads TGTGCCAGCAGCTCTACACAGGGAGGGTATGGCTACACCTTC. This gives the protein CASSSTQGGYGYTF. The entire variable domain, with the rest obtained from reference TRBV7-8 and TRBJ1-2, is as follows: GAGVSQSPRYKVAKRGQDVALRCDPISGHVSLFWYQQALGQGPEFLTYFQNEAQLDKSGLPSDRFFAERPEGSVSTLKIQRTQQEDSAVYLCASSSTQGGYGYTFGSGTRLTVV.

The table lists this clone with a count of one. This chain joins TRBV6-6 and TRBJ2-7; D is possibly TRBD2 (5 bases). This CDR3 is built from 13 residues. The germline V and J ends were trimmed by 5 bases and 3 bases, with 11 bases remaining between them. Germline values: CDR1 MNHNY, CDR2 SVGAGI (reference sequence). CDR3 in amino acids: CASSLPGNYEQYF. Here the CDR3 DNA reads TGTGCCAGCAGTCTCCCCGGGAACTACGAGCAGTACTTC.

The sample holds one count of this clone. The chain is built from TRBV5-1 and TRBJ2-6; perhaps TRBD2 as D (6 bases). The CDR3 is 15 amino acids. The germline V and J ends were trimmed by 8 bases and 2 bases, with 14 bases remaining between them. CDR1 is SGHRS and CDR2 is YFSETQ in the germline V gene. CDR3 sequence (DNA): TGCGCCAGGAATTTGGCGGGGACTGGGGCCAACGTCCTGACTTTC. Translation: CARNLAGTGANVLTF.

The CDR3: CASSAPGANEQFF. The CDR3 coding sequence is TGTGCCAGCAGTGCCCCAGGGGCAAATGAGCAGTTCTTC. This sequence joins TRBV7-9 and TRBJ2-1; D may be TRBD1 (6 bases). CDR3 length equals 13 residues. Deletions cut 6 bases from V and 7 bases from J, with 13 bases between. From germline, CDR1 is SEHNR and CDR2 FQNEAQ (reference sequence). The variable domain in full, completed from reference TRBV7-9 and TRBJ2-1, reads DTGVSQNPRHKITKRGQNVTFRCDPISEHNRLYWYRQTLGQGPEFLTYFQNEAQLEKSRLLSDRFSAERPKGSFSTLEIQRTEQGDSAMYLCASSAPGANEQFFGPGTRLTVL.